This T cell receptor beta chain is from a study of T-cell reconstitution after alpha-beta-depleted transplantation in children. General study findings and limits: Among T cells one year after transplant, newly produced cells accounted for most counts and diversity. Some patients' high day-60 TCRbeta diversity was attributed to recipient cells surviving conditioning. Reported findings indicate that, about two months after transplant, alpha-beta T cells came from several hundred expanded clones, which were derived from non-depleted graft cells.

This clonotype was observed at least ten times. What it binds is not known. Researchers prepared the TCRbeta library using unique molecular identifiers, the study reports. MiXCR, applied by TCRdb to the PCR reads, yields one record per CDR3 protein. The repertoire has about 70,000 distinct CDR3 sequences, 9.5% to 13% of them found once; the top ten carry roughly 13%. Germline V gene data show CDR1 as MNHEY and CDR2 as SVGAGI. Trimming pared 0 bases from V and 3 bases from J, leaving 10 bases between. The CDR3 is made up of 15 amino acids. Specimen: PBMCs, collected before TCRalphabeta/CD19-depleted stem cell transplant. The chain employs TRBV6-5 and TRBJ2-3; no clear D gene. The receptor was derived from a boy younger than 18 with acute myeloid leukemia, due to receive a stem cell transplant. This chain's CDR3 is CASSYSLSETDTQYF. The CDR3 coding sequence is TGTGCCAGCAGTTACTCGTTGTCGGAAACAGATACGCAGTATTTT.